The T cell receptor (beta chain) described here comes from a study of cytomegalovirus exposure and HLA in healthy donors. Whole-study findings and limits: With DRB1 most and HLA-C fewest, TCR association rates differed between HLA loci in a later analysis. Cytomegalovirus association was listed for under 200 TCR beta chains.

PCR used 60 Vbeta primers and 13 Jbeta primers. Clones were sequenced by immunoSEQ multiplex PCR, and TCRdb holds only the in-frame ones, with some missing. The sample yields under 200,000 clones, 75% to 80% seen once. On this clone: Its specificity is unknown.

The CDR3 runs 15 residues. Germline CDR1 and CDR2: MNHNS and SASEGT. This chain connects TRBV6-1 to TRBJ2-5, with D perhaps TRBD1 (5 bases). The J call is doubtful: the DNA matches TRBJ2-7 better. The source is a woman aged 40 to 50 in good health and CMV-seronegative. The source material was PBMCs. The CDR3, as DNA: TGTGCCAGCAGTGAGAGTCGTCAGGGTTTAACCGAGCAGTACTTC. It encodes CASSESRQGLTEQYF.